This T cell receptor beta chain was retrieved from a study of shared clonotypes between healthy human individuals. Study-level points and caveats: Sequencing depth was a factor that was expected to affect clonotype sharing among donors.

Clones were read by immunoSEQ multiplex PCR, and TCRdb kept only the in-frame ones, dropping some. The sample records approximately 1.5 million clones, about 98% being singletons. CDR1 and CDR2 (germline): MNHEY, SMNVEV (reference sequence). The CDR3 spans 15 residues. V shed 5 bases and J shed 6 bases, with 18 bases lying between them. Worth noting for this clone: Its antigen is undetermined.

The sample taken for sequencing was naive CD4+ T cells sorted from blood. As for subset: CD45RA+ positively selected. This clonotype was sampled from a man aged 30 to 39 in good health. This chain uses TRBV27 with TRBJ2-3, with unresolved D. CDR3 bases: TGTGCCAGCAGTCGAACGGCAGTGAGCCTGGATACGCAGTATTTT. It translates to CASSRTAVSLDTQYF.